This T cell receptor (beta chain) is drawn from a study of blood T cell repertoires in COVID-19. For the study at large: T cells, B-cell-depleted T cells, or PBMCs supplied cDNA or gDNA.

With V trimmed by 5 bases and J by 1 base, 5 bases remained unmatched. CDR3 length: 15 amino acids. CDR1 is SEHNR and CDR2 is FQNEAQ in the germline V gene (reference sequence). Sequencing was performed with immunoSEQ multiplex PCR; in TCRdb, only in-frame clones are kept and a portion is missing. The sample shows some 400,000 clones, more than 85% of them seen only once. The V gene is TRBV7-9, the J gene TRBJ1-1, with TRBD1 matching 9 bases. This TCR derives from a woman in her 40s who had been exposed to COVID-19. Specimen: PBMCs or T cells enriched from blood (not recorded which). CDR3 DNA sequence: TGTGCCAGCAGCGTCCGACAGGGGGGGAACACTGAAGCTTTCTTT. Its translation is CASSVRQGGNTEAFF. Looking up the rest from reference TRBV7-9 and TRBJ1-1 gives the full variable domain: DTGVSQNPRHKITKRGQNVTFRCDPISEHNRLYWYRQTLGQGPEFLTYFQNEAQLEKSRLLSDRFSAERPKGSFSTLEIQRTEQGDSAMYLCASSVRQGGNTEAFFGQGTRLTVV.